Sequencing of this T cell receptor (beta chain) was carried out in a study of breast tumors, draining lymph nodes, adjacent tissues. This clonotype was detected only a few times. Its matching antigen is unknown. Study results and caveats: Most tumor T cells seemingly derive from lymph node, then expand in tumor. Tumors had less TCR diversity than lymph nodes, more than nontumor tissue.

The lymph nodes were axillary draining lymph nodes from breast cancer patients. MiXCR, applied by TCRdb to the multiplex PCR reads, yields one record per CDR3 protein. The sample shows about 230,000 distinct CDR3 sequences, about 30% of them seen only once. The CDR3 is made up of 18 amino acids. Germline lookup yields CDR1 MGHRA and CDR2 YSYEKL. V was pared by 2 bases and J by 7 bases, with 26 bases between. Sequenced input: axillary lymph node tissue. This receptor was taken from a female donor with breast cancer. Some clones in this sample may be carry-over from other donors' samples. The chain joins TRBV4-1 to TRBJ2-5; D is unresolved. The CDR3 DNA sequence: TGCGCCAGCAGCCAATCTATGACTGGCGGAGCCGGAGTGAGGACCCAGTACTTC. It translates to CASSQSMTGGAGVRTQYF.